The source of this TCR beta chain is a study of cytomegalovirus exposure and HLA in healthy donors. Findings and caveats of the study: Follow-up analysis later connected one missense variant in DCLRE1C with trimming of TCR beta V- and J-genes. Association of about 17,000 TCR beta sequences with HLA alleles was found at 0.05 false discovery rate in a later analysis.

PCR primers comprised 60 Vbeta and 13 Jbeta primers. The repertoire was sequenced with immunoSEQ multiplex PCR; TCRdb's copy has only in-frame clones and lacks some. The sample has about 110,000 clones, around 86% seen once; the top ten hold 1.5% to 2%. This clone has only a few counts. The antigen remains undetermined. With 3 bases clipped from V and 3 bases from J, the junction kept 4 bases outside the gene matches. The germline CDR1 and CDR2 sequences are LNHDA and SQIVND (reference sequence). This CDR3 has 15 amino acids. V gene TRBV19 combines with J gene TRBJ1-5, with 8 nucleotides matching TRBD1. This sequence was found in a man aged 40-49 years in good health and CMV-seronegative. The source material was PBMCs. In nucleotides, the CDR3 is TGTGCCAGTAGTATCCTGGACAGGGCCAATCAGCCCCAGCATTTT. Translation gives CASSILDRANQPQHF.